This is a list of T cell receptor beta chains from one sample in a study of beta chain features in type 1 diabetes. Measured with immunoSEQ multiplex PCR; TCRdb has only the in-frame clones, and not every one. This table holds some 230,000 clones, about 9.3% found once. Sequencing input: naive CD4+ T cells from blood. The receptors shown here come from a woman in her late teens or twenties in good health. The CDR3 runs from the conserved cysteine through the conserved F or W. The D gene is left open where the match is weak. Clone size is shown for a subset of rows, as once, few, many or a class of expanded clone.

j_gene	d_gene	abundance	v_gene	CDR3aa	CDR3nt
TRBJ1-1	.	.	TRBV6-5	CASHAIDKTEAFF	TGTGCCAGCCACGCGATCGACAAGACTGAAGCTTTCTTT
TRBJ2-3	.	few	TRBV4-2	CASSPKSERDTQYF	TGTGCCAGCAGCCCTAAGAGCGAGCGGGATACGCAGTATTTT
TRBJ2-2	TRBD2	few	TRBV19	CASSRVAGSPNTGELFF	TGTGCCAGTAGTAGGGTAGCGGGGTCACCGAACACCGGGGAGCTGTTTTTT
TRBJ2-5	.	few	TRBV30	CAWSVRLGETQYF	TGTGCCTGGAGTGTACGACTAGGGGAGACCCAGTACTTC
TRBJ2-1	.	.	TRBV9	CASSVDNRVVNEQFF	TGTGCCAGCAGCGTAGATAACAGGGTTGTCAATGAGCAGTTCTTC
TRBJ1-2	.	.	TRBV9	CASSVGYGEYYGYTF	TGTGCCAGCAGCGTAGGTTACGGAGAGTACTATGGCTACACCTTC
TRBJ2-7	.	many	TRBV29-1	CSVAPGTYEQYF	TGCAGCGTTGCCCCAGGGACTTACGAGCAGTACTTC
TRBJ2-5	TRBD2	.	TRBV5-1	CASSFKLLAVQETQYF	TGCGCCAGCAGCTTTAAACTACTAGCGGTCCAAGAGACCCAGTACTTC
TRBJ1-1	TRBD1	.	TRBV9	CASSGKGTGITEAFF	TGTGCCAGCAGCGGAAAAGGGACAGGGATCACTGAAGCTTTCTTT
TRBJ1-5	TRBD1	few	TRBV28	CASRHRDRGEGGNQPQHF	TGTGCCAGCAGGCACCGGGACAGGGGGGAAGGGGGCAATCAGCCCCAGCATTTT
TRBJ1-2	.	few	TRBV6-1	CASRAGTSNYGYTF	TGTGCCAGCAGAGCGGGGACATCTAACTATGGCTACACCTTC
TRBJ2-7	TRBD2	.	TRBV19	CASSTSSGVSYEQYF	TGTGCCAGTAGTACCTCTAGCGGAGTATCCTACGAGCAGTACTTC
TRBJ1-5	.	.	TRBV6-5	CASSYASQGGFWHF	TGTGCCAGCAGTTACGCGAGTCAAGGCGGTTTCTGGCATTTT
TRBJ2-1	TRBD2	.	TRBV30	CAWSAALAGGPNEQFF	TGTGCCTGGAGTGCCGCTCTAGCGGGAGGCCCCAATGAGCAGTTCTTC
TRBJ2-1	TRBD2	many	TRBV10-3	CAISERSLAGAFF	TGTGCCATCAGTGAGCGATCACTAGCGGGAGCATTCTTC
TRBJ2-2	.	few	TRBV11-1	CASSARSTGTIGTGELFF	TGTGCCAGCAGCGCTAGATCAACCGGGACAATCGGGACCGGGGAGCTGTTTTTT
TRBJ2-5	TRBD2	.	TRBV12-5	CASGPGLAGGETQYF	TGTGCTAGTGGACCGGGACTAGCGGGAGGAGAGACCCAGTACTTC
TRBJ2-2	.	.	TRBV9	CASSVGVGGVGAGELFF	TGTGCCAGCAGCGTAGGGGTCGGAGGGGTCGGCGCCGGGGAGCTGTTTTTT
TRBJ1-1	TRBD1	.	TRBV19	CASSIWGQGHTEAFF	TGTGCCAGTAGTATCTGGGGACAGGGGCACACTGAAGCTTTCTTT
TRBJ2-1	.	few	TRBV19	CASSIDGRPLPRNEQFF	TGTGCCAGTAGTATAGACGGTCGGCCGCTGCCGCGGAATGAGCAGTTCTTC
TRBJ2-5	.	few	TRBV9	CASSTRAGQSPETQYF	TGTGCCAGCAGCACAAGAGCGGGACAATCTCCGGAGACCCAGTACTTC
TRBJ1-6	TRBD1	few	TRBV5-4	CASSLEGGLNSPLHF	TGTGCCAGCAGCTTGGAAGGGGGCCTGAATTCACCCCTCCACTTT
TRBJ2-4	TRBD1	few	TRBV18	CASSPSRQGTNIQYF	TGTGCCAGCTCACCTTCTAGACAGGGAACAAACATTCAGTACTTC
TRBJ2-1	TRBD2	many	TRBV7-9	CASSVGLANEQFF	TGTGCCAGCAGTGTGGGACTAGCCAATGAGCAGTTCTTC
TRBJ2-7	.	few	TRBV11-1	CASSRRADTYEQYF	TGTGCCAGCAGCCGCCGGGCGGACACCTACGAGCAGTACTTC
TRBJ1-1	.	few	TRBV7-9	CASSITGNTEAFF	TGTGCCAGCAGCATAACAGGGAACACTGAAGCTTTCTTT
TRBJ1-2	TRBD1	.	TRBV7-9	CASSGRQGASGYTF	TGTGCCAGCAGTGGCCGCCAGGGGGCAAGCGGCTACACCTTC
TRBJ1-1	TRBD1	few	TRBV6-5	CASSHGQGAVTEAFF	TGTGCCAGCAGTCATGGACAGGGGGCGGTCACTGAAGCTTTCTTT
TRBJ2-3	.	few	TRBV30	CAWSVTTDTQYF	TGTGCCTGGAGTGTAACTACAGATACGCAGTATTTT
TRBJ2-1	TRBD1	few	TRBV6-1	CASSEPGGGQFF	TGTGCCAGCAGTGAACCAGGGGGCGGGCAGTTCTTC
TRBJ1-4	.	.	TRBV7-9	CASSPTRANEKLFF	TGTGCCAGCAGCCCCACTAGGGCGAATGAAAAACTGTTTTTT
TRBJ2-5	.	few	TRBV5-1	CASSTLTGQETQYF	TGCGCCAGCAGCACGCTGACAGGTCAAGAGACCCAGTACTTC
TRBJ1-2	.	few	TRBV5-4	CASSLPRGVNYGYTF	TGTGCCAGCAGCTTACCGCGGGGAGTAAACTATGGCTACACCTTC
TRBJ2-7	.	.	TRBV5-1	CASSLDRVSYEQYF	TGCGCCAGCAGCTTGGACAGGGTCTCCTACGAGCAGTACTTC
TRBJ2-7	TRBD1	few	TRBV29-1	CSAGQGRTYEQYF	TGCAGCGCCGGACAGGGAAGGACCTACGAGCAGTACTTC
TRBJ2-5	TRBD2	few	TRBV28	CASTFIGLAGGESPQYF	TGTGCCAGCACTTTCATTGGACTAGCAGGAGGCGAGAGTCCCCAGTACTTC
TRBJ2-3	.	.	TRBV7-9	CASSLSGDTQYF	TGTGCCAGCAGCTTATCGGGAGATACGCAGTATTTT
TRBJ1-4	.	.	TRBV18	CASSLTGTTNEKLFF	TGTGCCAGCTCGCTAACAGGAACAACTAATGAAAAACTGTTTTTT
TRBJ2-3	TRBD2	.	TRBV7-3	CASSLLAGSNTQYF	TGTGCCAGCAGCTTATTAGCGGGGTCAAATACGCAGTATTTT
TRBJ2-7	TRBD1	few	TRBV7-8	CASSFRDRPFYEQYF	TGTGCCAGCAGCTTCCGGGACAGACCATTCTACGAGCAGTACTTC
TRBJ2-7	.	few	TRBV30	CAFHPGSGILTYEQYF	TGTGCCTTCCACCCTGGGTCCGGGATCTTAACCTACGAGCAGTACTTC
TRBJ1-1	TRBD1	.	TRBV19	CASSTLDRGRYTEAFF	TGTGCCAGTAGTACTCTGGACAGGGGCCGATACACTGAAGCTTTCTTT
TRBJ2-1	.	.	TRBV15	CATSISDVSYNEQFF	TGTGCCACCAGCATTTCAGATGTCTCCTACAATGAGCAGTTCTTC
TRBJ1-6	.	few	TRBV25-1	CASSPGVNSPLHF	TGTGCCAGCAGTCCAGGGGTTAATTCACCCCTCCACTTT
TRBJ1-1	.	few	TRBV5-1	CASSHDGLNTEAFF	TGCGCCAGCAGCCACGACGGGTTGAACACTGAAGCTTTCTTT
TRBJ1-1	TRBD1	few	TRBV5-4	CASSAITGGTEAFF	TGTGCCAGCAGCGCAATAACAGGGGGCACTGAAGCTTTCTTT
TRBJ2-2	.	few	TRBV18	CASSPSRNTGELFF	TGTGCCAGCTCACCAAGCCGAAACACCGGGGAGCTGTTTTTT
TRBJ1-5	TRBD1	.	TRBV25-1	CASSAGGRFGNQPQHF	TGTGCCAGCAGTGCAGGGGGTCGGTTCGGCAATCAGCCCCAGCATTTT
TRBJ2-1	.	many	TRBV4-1	CASSQTGLGYDEQFF	TGCGCCAGCAGTCAAACGGGGTTGGGTTACGATGAGCAGTTCTTC
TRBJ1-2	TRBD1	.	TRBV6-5	CASLAGQGLGYTF	TGTGCCAGTCTTGCGGGACAGGGTCTAGGCTACACCTTC
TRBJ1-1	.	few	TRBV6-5	CASGQGTEAFF	TGTGCCAGCGGCCAGGGAACTGAAGCTTTCTTT
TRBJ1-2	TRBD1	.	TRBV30	CAWSGAGTGGQGYYGYTF	TGTGCCTGGAGTGGGGCCGGGACAGGGGGTCAAGGTTACTATGGCTACACCTTC
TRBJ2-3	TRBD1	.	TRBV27	CASSTLRQGATSDTQYF	TGTGCCAGCAGTACCCTCCGCCAGGGGGCTACCTCAGATACGCAGTATTTT